What follows are 14 T cell receptor beta chains derived from one specimen sequenced in a study of CD8+ T cells in alopecia areata. In each case, RNA was isolated and then reverse transcribed into cDNA as the sequencing template. Only in-frame clones appear in the TCRdb table, and some are missing; sequencing was by immunoSEQ multiplex PCR. The sample comprises around 100,000 clones, 80% to 90% of which are singletons, and 11% rests with the top ten. Treatment denoted: oral pan-JAK inhibitor, 5-10 mg twice daily. Sequencing used CD8+ T cells sorted from blood, obtained at week 34, from a patient treated with tofacitinib. Receptors originate from a human donor with alopecia areata.

This chain links TRBV4-2 with TRBJ1-1, with D tentatively TRBD1 (5 bases). CDR1 is LGHNA, CDR2 YNFKEQ, per germline. The CDR3 is 14 residues long. V was pared by 3 bases and J by 6 bases, with 14 bases between. The CDR3 spells CASSHSATGSEAFF. In DNA form, the CDR3 reads TGTGCCAGCAGCCATAGCGCAACAGGATCTGAAGCTTTCTTT.

The chain links TRBV4-1 to TRBJ1-5; D remains ambiguous. CDR3 length: 15 amino acids. Trimming shortened V by 1 base and J by 3 bases, and 10 bases separated the two germline ends. Germline V gives CDR1 MGHRA, CDR2 YSYEKL. The CDR3 is CASSQVWTNNQPQHF. The DNA of the CDR3 is TGCGCCAGCAGCCAAGTGTGGACGAACAATCAGCCCCAGCATTTT.

The chain recombines TRBV9 with TRBJ2-3, with TRBD2 identical over 8 bases. CDR1 and CDR2 (germline): SGDLS, YYNGEE. With 1 base clipped from V and 2 bases from J, the junction kept 3 bases outside the gene matches. The length of the CDR3 is 15 residues. The CDR3 DNA reads TGTGCCAGCAGCGTATACGGGGGGGACACAGATACGCAGTATTTT. Translating it yields CASSVYGGDTDTQYF.

The gene calls are TRBV19 and TRBJ2-1; 11 bases are a match to TRBD2. Unmatched junction bases numbered 3, after V lost 8 bases and J lost 3 bases. The CDR3 consists of 14 residues. Germline V lookup: CDR1 LNHDA, CDR2 SQIVND (reference sequence). DNA of the CDR3: TGTGCCAGTCATAGCGGGGGGGACTACAATGAGCAGTTCTTC. Translation gives CASHSGGDYNEQFF.

This clone was seen only once. V gene TRBV29-1 combines with J gene TRBJ2-1; weak D call: TRBD2 (6 bases). Germline assignment: CDR1 SQVTM and CDR2 ANQGSEA. The ends were cut back, 3 bases at V and 12 bases at J, with 15 bases in the middle. This CDR3 contains 12 residues. The DNA of the CDR3 is TGCAGCGTTGAGTCGGACTACTACGGGCAGTTCTTC. Its protein is CSVESDYYGQFF.

V and J are TRBV6-1 and TRBJ1-5; D uncertain. V was cut by 7 bases and J by 8 bases, with 15 bases left in between. The CDR3 is made up of 13 amino acids. Germline loops: CDR1 MNHNS, CDR2 SASEGT. CDR3 nucleotide sequence: TGTGCCAGCAAAGTCCCAGGACCCGAGCCCCAGCATTTT. It encodes CASKVPGPEPQHF.

Written as DNA, the CDR3 is TGCAGCGTTGAAGAACTGGGCCCGGGCTACACCTTC. It translates to CSVEELGPGYTF. This chain connects TRBV29-1 to TRBJ1-2; no clear D. The V end was cut by 0 bases, the J end by 8 bases, with 10 bases between. Germline V gene data show CDR1 as SQVTM and CDR2 as ANQGSEA. The CDR3 sequence is 12 residues long.

The CDR3 nucleotides read TGTGCCAGCAGCTCCCCCCTAGGCGGGACCCAGTACTTC. Its protein product is CASSSPLGGTQYF. The V gene is TRBV9, the J gene TRBJ2-5; D not resolved. V shed 4 bases and J shed 7 bases, with 14 bases lying between them. Germline V gene data show CDR1 as SGDLS and CDR2 as YYNGEE. This CDR3 contains 13 residues.

The chain recombines TRBV10-3 with TRBJ2-1; D is tentatively TRBD1 or TRBD2 (5 bases each). The CDR3 is made up of 15 amino acids. Germline V CDR1 and CDR2: ENHRY, SYGVKD. Trimming took 7 bases from V and 2 from J, leaving 15 bases between them. The CDR3 loop is CAITLGAEPYNEQFF. Written as DNA, the CDR3 is TGTGCCATCACCCTCGGGGCGGAACCCTACAATGAGCAGTTCTTC.

Concerning this clone: This CDR3 is also generated by other DNA sequences in the sample. This chain connects TRBV6-1 to TRBJ2-7; 8 nucleotides align to TRBD1. Germline-derived CDR1 and CDR2 are MNHNS and SASEGT. Trimming removed 4 bases from V and 2 bases from J; junction bases left unmatched: 1. The CDR3 runs 13 residues. The CDR3 is CASSAGGTYEQYF. CDR3 in DNA: TGTGCCAGCAGTGCAGGGGGCACCTACGAGCAGTACTTC.

The chain couples TRBV21-1 to TRBJ2-6; the DNA was not used to check the table's D call, TRBD2. TRBV21-1 has pseudogene status. This CDR3 comprises 16 residues. CDR3 sequence reads: CASLPEGRTGANVLTF. The CDR3 nucleotides are TGTGCCAGCCTCCCAGAGGGAAGGACTGGGGCCAACGTCCTGACTTTC.

The V gene is TRBV11-2, the J gene TRBJ1-5; 8 nucleotides line up with TRBD1. This CDR3 has 14 amino acids. Germline CDR1 and CDR2: SGHAT and FQNNGV. The V segment lost 3 bases and the J segment 6 bases; nucleotides outside the gene matches: 4. CDR3 residues: CASSFSGGGQPQHF. In DNA, the CDR3 is TGTGCCAGCAGCTTTTCAGGGGGCGGTCAGCCCCAGCATTTT.

V gene TRBV9 combines with J gene TRBJ1-2; 10 bases align to TRBD1. This CDR3 is built from 13 residues. The germline V gene encodes CDR1 SGDLS and CDR2 YYNGEE. The V segment lost 4 bases and the J segment 13 bases; nucleotides outside the gene matches: 10. The CDR3 loop is CASSMTGGASTTF. The CDR3 DNA is TGTGCCAGCAGCATGACAGGGGGCGCATCAACCACCTTC. The full variable domain, rest sourced from reference TRBV9 and TRBJ1-2, is DSGVTQTPKHLITATGQRVTLRCSPRSGDLSVYWYQQSLDQGLQFLIQYYNGEERAKGNILERFSAQQFPDLHSELNLSSLELGDSALYFCASSMTGGASTTFGSGTRLTVV.

V usage is TRBV27 and J usage is TRBJ2-2; no clear D gene. CDR1 and CDR2 from the germline V gene are MNHEY and SMNVEV (reference sequence). Trimming removed 7 bases from V and 7 bases from J, with 7 bases in between. The CDR3 is made up of 11 amino acids. The CDR3 coding sequence is TGTGCCAGCATGGAAAGCGGGGAGCTGTTTTTT. This gives the protein CASMESGELFF.